This TCR beta chain was profiled in a study of blood T cells in healthy people across ages. Germline CDR1 is SQVTM and CDR2 is ANQGSEA. V was clipped by 8 bases and J by 0 bases, with 13 bases between them. CDR3 length: 13 residues. The count of this clonotype is one. Using a J-beta primer mix together with a sample-barcoded 5' primer, a second PCR was run for about 7 to 12 cycles. The authors tagged each cDNA molecule using a template-switch adaptor with 12 random nucleotides. TCRdb re-derived calls from the 5' RACE reads in MiXCR, one entry per CDR3 protein. The table has about 1.5 million distinct CDR3 sequences, 42% seen once.

This sequence originates from a woman aged 18 to 35 in good health. Specimen: blood. The J gene is TRBJ1-1, the V gene TRBV29-1; D perhaps matches TRBD1 (5 bases). CDR3 sequence (DNA): TGCAGCCCCGGTGGGGGGATGAACACTGAAGCTTTCTTT. It specifies CSPGGGMNTEAFF.